A single sample is the source of the 20 T cell receptor beta chains below, sequenced in a study of blood T cell repertoires in COVID-19. The table came from immunoSEQ multiplex PCR; TCRdb's copy has only in-frame clones and leaves some out. The table lists approximately 90,000 clones, less than 90% of them singletons. The specimen sequenced was peripheral blood. The receptor source for this set is a woman aged 80 or over with acute or convalescent COVID-19.

The CDR3 loop reads CASSYPFGLAVYNEQFF. DNA for the CDR3: TGTGCCAGCAGTTACCCCTTTGGACTAGCTGTCTACAATGAGCAGTTCTTC. The rearrangement joins TRBV6-2 or TRBV6-3 to TRBJ2-1; 8 bases are shared with TRBD2. The germline gives CDR1 MNHEY, CDR2 SVGEGT. This CDR3 spans 17 amino acids. Trimming at V came to 2 bases and at J to 3 bases, leaving 9 bases not matched to a gene.

The chain is built from TRBV11-2 and TRBJ2-7; D remains ambiguous. V gave up 3 bases and J gave up 0 bases, with 3 bases separating them. The CDR3 loop spans 12 amino acids. From germline, CDR1 is SGHAT and CDR2 FQNNGV. CDR3 DNA sequence: TGTGCCAGCAGCTTTAGCTCCTACGAGCAGTACTTC. This encodes CASSFSSYEQYF.

V is TRBV3-1 (or the pseudogene TRBV3-2) and J is TRBJ2-5; possible D gene TRBD1, 5 bases. The CDR3 consists of 14 residues. With 3 bases removed from V and 2 bases from J, the gap between germline ends came to 10 bases. The V gene's germline CDR1 is LGHDT and CDR2 YNNKEL (reference sequence). CDR3 residues: CASSQAGIQETQYF. Written as DNA, the CDR3 is TGTGCCAGCAGCCAGGCAGGGATACAAGAGACCCAGTACTTC.

There are a few counts of this clone. The chain uses TRBV28 and TRBJ2-7; D gene ambiguous. Trimming cost V 5 bases and J 6 bases, with 11 bases left between them. There are 12 residues in the CDR3. The germline CDR1 and CDR2 sequences are MDHEN and SYDVKM. The CDR3 nucleotides read TGTGCCAGCAGTACCAACACACCCGAGCAGTACTTC. Residues: CASSTNTPEQYF. The full variable domain, rest sourced from reference TRBV28 and TRBJ2-7, is DVKVTQSSRYLVKRTGEKVFLECVQDMDHENMFWYRQDPGLGLRLIYFSYDVKMKEKGDIPEGYSVSREKKERFSLILESASTNQTSMYLCASSTNTPEQYFGPGTRLTVT.

V gene TRBV18 combines with J gene TRBJ1-6; no clear D. The V end lost 3 bases, the J end lost 9 bases, and 9 bases lay between the germline ends. The germline gives CDR1 KGHSH, CDR2 LQKENI. CDR3 length equals 13 residues. DNA for the CDR3: TGTGCCAGCTCACCCGATCAGATTTCACCCCTCCACTTT. This translates into CASSPDQISPLHF. Using reference TRBV18 and TRBJ1-6 for the parts outside the CDR3, the full variable domain is NAGVMQNPRHLVRRRGQEARLRCSPMKGHSHVYWYRQLPEEGLKFMVYLQKENIIDESGMPKERFSAEFPKEGPSILRIQQVVRGDSAAYFCASSPDQISPLHFGNGTRLTVT.

The chain links TRBV5-5 to TRBJ1-6; no clear D. The CDR3 is made up of 15 amino acids. Trimming took 0 bases from V and 5 from J, leaving 9 bases between them. CDR1 SGHKS and CDR2 YYEKEE come from the germline V gene (reference sequence). CDR3 sequence reads: CASSLGPRDNSPLHF. The DNA for the CDR3 is TGTGCCAGCAGCTTGGGGCCCCGGGATAATTCACCCCTCCACTTT.

The CDR3 DNA sequence: TGTGCCAGCACCTTCCGGGGGAAGAGGTATAATTCACCCCTCCACTTT. As protein: CASTFRGKRYNSPLHF. The rearrangement links TRBV11-3 to TRBJ1-6; possibly TRBD1 for D (5 bases). From germline, CDR1 is SGHNT and CDR2 YENEEA. The CDR3 length is 16 residues. V shed 7 bases and J shed 4 bases, with 17 bases lying between them.

The chain links TRBV27 to TRBJ1-5; TRBD1 is a possible D gene (6 bases). Between the trimmed V and J ends, which lost 5 bases and 3 bases, there was a span of 17 bases. Germline CDR1 is MNHEY and CDR2 is SMNVEV (reference sequence). This CDR3 spans 16 amino acids. The CDR3 reads CASSPKRTETNQPQHF. The CDR3 region has the DNA TGTGCCAGCAGTCCTAAACGGACAGAAACCAATCAGCCCCAGCATTTT.

The chain has TRBV6-5 and TRBJ2-5, with 8 bases matching TRBD2. Germline CDR1 is MNHEY and CDR2 is SVGAGI. The V segment lost 0 bases and the J segment 5 bases; nucleotides outside the gene matches: 5. This CDR3 is built from 15 residues. Here the CDR3 DNA reads TGTGCCAGCAGTTACTCTACGGGGGGGATCGAGACCCAGTACTTC. Translated, it gives CASSYSTGGIETQYF.

The chain carries TRBV6-6 and TRBJ2-7, with TRBD1 identical over 12 bases. Germline V CDR1 and CDR2: MNHNY, SVGAGI (reference sequence). V was clipped by 0 bases and J by 7 bases; unmatched bases: 7. The CDR3 totals 16 residues. CDR3 DNA: TGTGCCAGCAGTTACTCGAGGGACAGGGGGCTGTGGGAGCAGTACTTC. Translated: CASSYSRDRGLWEQYF.

CDR3 nucleotides: TGTGCTAGTGGCCTCCTCACAGGGGCCTATGGCTACACCTTC. Protein sequence: CASGLLTGAYGYTF. The chain couples TRBV12-5 to TRBJ1-2; 7 nucleotides align to TRBD1. V was pared by 6 bases and J by 4 bases, with 8 bases of the junction left unmatched. Germline V gene data show CDR1 as LGHNT and CDR2 as FRNRAP. This CDR3 is 14 amino acids long.

This chain joins TRBV12-3 or TRBV12-4 and TRBJ1-3; D remains ambiguous. V was trimmed by 1 base and J by 3 bases, leaving 4 bases between them. The CDR3 runs 13 residues. CDR3 loop: CASSLGGGNTIYF. The CDR3 DNA reads TGTGCCAGCAGTTTAGGAGGTGGAAACACCATATATTTT.

CDR3 nucleotide sequence: TGTGCCAGCAGCCATGACAGGGGAAACTATGGCTACACCTTC. It encodes CASSHDRGNYGYTF. The chain has TRBV11-2 and TRBJ1-2; 8 bases are a match to TRBD1. The V and J ends lost 5 bases and 2 bases, in that order; junction bases with no gene match: 4. CDR1 is SGHAT, CDR2 FQNNGV, per germline. This CDR3 spans 14 amino acids.

The V gene is TRBV5-4, the J gene TRBJ2-1; 9 nucleotides line up with TRBD1. The ends lost 4 bases at V and 7 bases at J; junction bases unmatched: 12. The CDR3 spans 16 residues. Germline V gene data show CDR1 as SGHNT and CDR2 as YYREEE (reference sequence). CDR3 residues: CASSIGTGKGGNEQFF. CDR3 DNA sequence: TGTGCCAGCAGCATTGGGACAGGGAAAGGTGGGAATGAGCAGTTCTTC.

The chain is built from TRBV28 and TRBJ1-6; weak D call: TRBD1 (6 bases). The CDR3 is 17 residues long. V shed 2 bases and J shed 2 bases, with 13 bases lying between them. Germline CDR1 reads MDHEN; CDR2 reads SYDVKM. CDR3 protein: CASSLDQGTPYNSPLHF. The CDR3 DNA is TGTGCCAGCAGTTTAGATCAGGGGACCCCCTATAATTCACCCCTCCACTTT. Based on the CDR3 plus reference TRBV28 and TRBJ1-6, the full variable domain is DVKVTQSSRYLVKRTGEKVFLECVQDMDHENMFWYRQDPGLGLRLIYFSYDVKMKEKGDIPEGYSVSREKKERFSLILESASTNQTSMYLCASSLDQGTPYNSPLHFGNGTRLTVT.

V gene TRBV27 combines with J gene TRBJ2-3, with 9 bases that match TRBD2. The germline CDR1 and CDR2 sequences are MNHEY and SMNVEV (reference sequence). The CDR3 covers 16 residues. The V and J ends lost 6 bases and 3 bases, in that order; junction bases with no gene match: 10. The CDR3 sequence: CASSLRKGLATDTQYF. The CDR3 DNA is TGTGCCAGCAGCCTAAGGAAGGGACTAGCAACAGATACGCAGTATTTT.

The J gene is TRBJ2-2, the V gene TRBV3-1 (or the pseudogene TRBV3-2); D perhaps matches TRBD2 (6 bases). CDR3 size: 14 residues. Germline V lookup: CDR1 LGHDT, CDR2 YNNKEL (reference sequence). Trimming took off 4 bases at V and 6 bases at J, with 12 bases between the two ends. The CDR3, as DNA: TGTGCCAGCAGCCCCCACGGGGAGGCCGGGGAGCTGTTTTTT. It specifies CASSPHGEAGELFF.

The V call is TRBV13, the J call TRBJ1-1, with D perhaps matching TRBD1 (6 bases). Trimming stripped 2 bases from V and 1 base from J, with 11 bases between. Germline V gives CDR1 PRHDT, CDR2 FYEKMQ (reference sequence). This CDR3 comprises 15 residues. The CDR3 nucleotides are TGTGCCAGCAGCTTAAGTGGACAGCGGAACACTGAAGCTTTCTTT. Its translation is CASSLSGQRNTEAFF.

V and J are TRBV28 and TRBJ1-2, with TRBD1 as a possible D gene (5 bases). The CDR3 extends over 13 amino acids. Germline assignment: CDR1 MDHEN and CDR2 SYDVKM. V lost 5 bases and J lost 4, with 11 bases in between. The CDR3 DNA reads as TGTGCCAGCAGTCTAACGGACACCTATGGCTACACCTTC. Its translation: CASSLTDTYGYTF.

V is TRBV30 and J is TRBJ1-1; the match to TRBD1 covers 9 bases. V was pared by 0 bases and J by 4 bases, with 6 bases of the junction left unmatched. The V gene's germline CDR1 is GTSNPN and CDR2 SVGIG (reference sequence). This CDR3 is 15 amino acids long. The CDR3 region is CAWSVRDRVGTEAFF. CDR3 nucleotides: TGTGCCTGGAGTGTACGGGACAGGGTTGGCACTGAAGCTTTCTTT.